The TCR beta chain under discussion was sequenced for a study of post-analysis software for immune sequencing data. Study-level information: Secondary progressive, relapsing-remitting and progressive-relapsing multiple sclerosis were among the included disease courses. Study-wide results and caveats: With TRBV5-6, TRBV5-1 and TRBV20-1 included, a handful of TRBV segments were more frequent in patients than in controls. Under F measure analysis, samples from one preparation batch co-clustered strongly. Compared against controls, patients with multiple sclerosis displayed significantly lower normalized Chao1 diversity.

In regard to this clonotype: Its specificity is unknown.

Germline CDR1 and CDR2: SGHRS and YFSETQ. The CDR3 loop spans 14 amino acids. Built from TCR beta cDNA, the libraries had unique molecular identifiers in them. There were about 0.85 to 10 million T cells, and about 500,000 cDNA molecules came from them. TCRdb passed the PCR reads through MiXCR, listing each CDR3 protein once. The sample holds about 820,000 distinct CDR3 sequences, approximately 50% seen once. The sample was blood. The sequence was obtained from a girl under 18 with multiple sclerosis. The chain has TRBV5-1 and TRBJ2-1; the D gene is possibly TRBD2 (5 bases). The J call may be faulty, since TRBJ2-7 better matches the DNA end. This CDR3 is CASSSDSAYNEQYF. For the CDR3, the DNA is TGCGCCAGCAGCTCGGACTCAGCTTACAATGAGCAGTACTTC.